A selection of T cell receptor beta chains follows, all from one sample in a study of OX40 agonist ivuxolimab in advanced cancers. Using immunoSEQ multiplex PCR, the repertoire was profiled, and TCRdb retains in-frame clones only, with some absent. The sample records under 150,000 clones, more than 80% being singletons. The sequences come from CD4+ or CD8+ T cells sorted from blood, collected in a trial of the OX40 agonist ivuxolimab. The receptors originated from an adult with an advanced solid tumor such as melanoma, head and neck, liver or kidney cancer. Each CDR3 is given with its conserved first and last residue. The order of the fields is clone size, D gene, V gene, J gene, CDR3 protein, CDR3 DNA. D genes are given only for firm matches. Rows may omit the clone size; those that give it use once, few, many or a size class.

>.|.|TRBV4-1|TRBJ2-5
CASSQLGTRQETQYF
TGCGCCAGCAGCCAGCTTGGGACTCGACAAGAGACCCAGTACTTC
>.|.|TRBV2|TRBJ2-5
CASSGNRPEETQYF
TGTGCCAGCAGTGGGAACAGGCCGGAAGAGACCCAGTACTTC
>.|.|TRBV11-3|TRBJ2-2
CASSPRGTTTGELFF
TGTGCCAGCAGCCCCCGCGGGACAACAACCGGGGAGCTGTTTTTT
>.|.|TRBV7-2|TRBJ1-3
CASSLVQGNSGNTIYF
TGTGCCAGCAGCTTAGTCCAGGGGAACTCTGGAAACACCATATATTTT
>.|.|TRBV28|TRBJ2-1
CASHSSYNEQFF
TGTGCCAGCCATTCCTCCTACAATGAGCAGTTCTTC
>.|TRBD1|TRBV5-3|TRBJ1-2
CASSPPDRDYGYTF
TGTGCCAGCAGCCCGCCCGACAGGGACTATGGCTACACCTTC
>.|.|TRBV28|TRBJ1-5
CASSLGVLGQPQHF
TGTGCCAGCAGTTTAGGGGTCCTCGGTCAGCCCCAGCATTTT
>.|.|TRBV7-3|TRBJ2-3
CASSLGLERTQYF
TGTGCCAGCAGCTTAGGTTTAGAGCGTACGCAGTATTTT
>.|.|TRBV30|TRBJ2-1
CAWAHPAGEQFF
TGTGCCTGGGCGCATCCGGCCGGTGAGCAGTTCTTC
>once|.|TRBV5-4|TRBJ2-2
CASSLSRGGVGGELFF
TGTGCCAGCAGCTTGAGTCGAGGGGGGGTTGGCGGGGAGCTGTTTTTT
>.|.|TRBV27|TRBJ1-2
CASSPLRSGASSGYTF
TGTGCCAGCAGTCCACTTCGGTCAGGGGCATCTAGTGGCTACACCTTC
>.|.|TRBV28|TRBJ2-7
CASSLVKGHSGYEQYF
TGTGCCAGCAGTTTAGTGAAAGGTCATTCTGGCTACGAGCAGTACTTC
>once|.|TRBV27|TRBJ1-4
CASSSRVGNEKLFF
TGTGCCAGCAGTTCTCGGGTGGGGAATGAAAAACTGTTTTTT
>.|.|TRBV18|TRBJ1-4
CASSPPLPGNEKLFF
TGTGCCAGCTCACCACCGCTTCCAGGGAACGAAAAACTGTTTTTT
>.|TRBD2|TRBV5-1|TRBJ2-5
CASSLTGGEETQYF
TGCGCCAGCAGCTTGACGGGAGGGGAAGAGACCCAGTACTTC
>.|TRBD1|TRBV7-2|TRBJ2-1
CASSLDRGPYNEQFF
TGTGCCAGCAGCCTGGACAGGGGGCCCTACAATGAGCAGTTCTTC
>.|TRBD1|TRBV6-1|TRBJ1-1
CASSADRLNTEAFF
TGTGCCAGCAGTGCGGACAGGTTGAACACTGAAGCTTTCTTT
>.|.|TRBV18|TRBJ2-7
CASSPGVAYEQYF
TGTGCCAGCTCACCGGGGGTAGCCTACGAGCAGTACTTC
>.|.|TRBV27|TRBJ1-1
CASSFYRNTEAFF
TGTGCCAGCAGTTTCTACAGGAACACTGAAGCTTTCTTT
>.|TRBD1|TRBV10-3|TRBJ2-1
CAISERWDRERNEQFF
TGTGCCATCAGTGAAAGATGGGACAGGGAACGCAATGAGCAGTTCTTC
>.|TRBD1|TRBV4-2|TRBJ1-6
CASSPLSDRVDSPLHF
TGTGCCAGCAGCCCCTTGTCGGACAGGGTAGATTCACCCCTCCACTTT
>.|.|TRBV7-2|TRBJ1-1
CASSYGTLNTEAFF
TGTGCCAGCAGCTACGGCACTTTGAACACTGAAGCTTTCTTT
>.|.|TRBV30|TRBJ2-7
CAWSTGPYEQYF
TGTGCCTGGAGCACAGGGCCCTACGAGCAGTACTTC
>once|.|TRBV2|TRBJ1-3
CASSGAWTSGNTIYF
TGTGCCAGCAGTGGAGCGTGGACAAGTGGAAACACCATATATTTT
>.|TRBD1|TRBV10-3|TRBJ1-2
CAISVGQENGYTF
TGTGCCATCAGTGTGGGACAGGAGAATGGCTACACCTTC
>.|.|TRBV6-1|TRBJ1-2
CASSEEGRGNYGYTF
TGTGCCAGCAGTGAAGAAGGGCGAGGGAACTATGGCTACACCTTC
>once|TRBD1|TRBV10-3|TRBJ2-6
CAISSPGTGSGSGANVLTF
TGTGCCATCAGTTCCCCAGGGACAGGGTCCGGCTCTGGGGCCAACGTCCTGACTTTC
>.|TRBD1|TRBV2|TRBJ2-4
CASSGQGILNIQYF
TGTGCCAGCAGTGGACAGGGGATCCTGAACATTCAGTACTTC
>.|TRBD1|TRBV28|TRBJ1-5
CASRTGSYQPQHF
TGTGCCAGCAGGACAGGGTCTTATCAGCCCCAGCATTTT
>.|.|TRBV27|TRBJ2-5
CASSSPTRGETQYF
TGTGCCAGCAGTTCCCCGACTAGAGGGGAGACCCAGTACTTC
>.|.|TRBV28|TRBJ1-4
CASREARTNEKLFF
TGTGCCAGCAGGGAAGCGCGAACTAATGAAAAACTGTTTTTT
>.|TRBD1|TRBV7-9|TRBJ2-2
CASSTQGANTGELFF
TGTGCCAGCAGCACACAGGGGGCGAACACCGGGGAGCTGTTTTTT
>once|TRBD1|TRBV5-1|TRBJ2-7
CASSFNRDRGLEQYF
TGCGCCAGCAGCTTCAACCGGGACAGAGGGCTCGAGCAGTACTTC
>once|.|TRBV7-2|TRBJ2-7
CASSLALKGRRYEQYF
TGTGCCAGCAGCTTAGCGCTAAAGGGGAGAAGGTACGAGCAGTACTTC
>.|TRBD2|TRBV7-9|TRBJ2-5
CASSLAVAGGRETQYF
TGTGCCAGCAGCTTAGCGGTGGCGGGGGGGCGCGAGACCCAGTACTTC
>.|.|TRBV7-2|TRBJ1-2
CASSSGVPRPDNGYTF
TGTGCCAGCAGCTCGGGAGTTCCGCGTCCCGATAATGGCTACACCTTC
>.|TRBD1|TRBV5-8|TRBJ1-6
CASSFTQGYNSPLHF
TGTGCCAGCAGCTTTACACAGGGGTATAATTCACCCCTCCACTTT
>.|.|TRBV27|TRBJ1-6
CASSMNWQGSYNSPLHF
TGTGCCAGCAGTATGAATTGGCAAGGCTCCTATAATTCACCCCTCCACTTT
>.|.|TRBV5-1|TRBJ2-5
CASSLGPVTQETQYF
TGCGCCAGCAGCTTGGGCCCTGTAACTCAAGAGACCCAGTACTTC
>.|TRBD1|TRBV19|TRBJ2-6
CASSFRDSLLGANVLTF
TGTGCCAGTAGTTTCCGGGACAGCCTGCTAGGGGCCAACGTCCTGACTTTC
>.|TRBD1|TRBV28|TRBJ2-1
CASRRLQGSGNEQFF
TGTGCCAGCCGAAGATTACAGGGGAGTGGAAATGAGCAGTTCTTC
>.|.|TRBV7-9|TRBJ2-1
CASSQTGYNEQFF
TGTGCCAGCAGCCAGACAGGCTACAATGAGCAGTTCTTC
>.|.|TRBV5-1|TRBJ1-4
CASSLAGVGEKLFF
TGCGCCAGCAGCTTGGCCGGGGTCGGCGAAAAACTGTTTTTT
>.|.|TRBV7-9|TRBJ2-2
CASIPQGFTGELFF
TGTGCCAGCATTCCACAGGGATTTACCGGGGAGCTGTTTTTT
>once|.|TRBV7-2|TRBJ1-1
CASSLMSQEAFF
TGTGCCAGCAGCTTAATGAGTCAGGAAGCTTTCTTT
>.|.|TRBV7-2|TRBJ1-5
CASEGGVGNQPQHF
TGTGCCAGCGAGGGGGGCGTGGGCAATCAGCCCCAGCATTTT
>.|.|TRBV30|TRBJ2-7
CAFTRTVRFYEQYF
TGTGCCTTCACTCGGACAGTCCGATTCTACGAGCAGTACTTC
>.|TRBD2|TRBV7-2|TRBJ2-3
CASSLGTSGLGVTDTQYF
TGTGCCAGCAGCCTAGGGACTAGCGGTCTAGGGGTGACAGATACGCAGTATTTT
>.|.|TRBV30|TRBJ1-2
CAWMSRRFYGYTF
TGTGCCTGGATGTCAAGGCGATTCTATGGCTACACCTTC
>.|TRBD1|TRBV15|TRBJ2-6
CATSRQGQGAQANVLTF
TGTGCCACCAGCAGGCAGGGCCAGGGGGCCCAGGCCAACGTCCTGACTTTC
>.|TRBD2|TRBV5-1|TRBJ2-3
CASSQALAGGRTDTQYF
TGCGCCAGCAGCCAGGCTCTAGCGGGGGGCCGCACAGATACGCAGTATTTT
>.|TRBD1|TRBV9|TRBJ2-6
CASSVGQGNGANVLTF
TGTGCCAGCAGCGTAGGACAGGGAAATGGGGCCAACGTCCTGACTTTC
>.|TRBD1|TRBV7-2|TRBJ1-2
CASSLVTGNYGYTF
TGTGCCAGCAGCTTAGTGACAGGGAACTATGGCTACACCTTC
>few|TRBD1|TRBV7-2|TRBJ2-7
CASSWDRESYEQYF
TGTGCCAGCAGTTGGGACAGGGAGTCCTACGAGCAGTACTTC